This is a list of T cell receptor beta chains from one sample in a study of T-cell reconstitution after alpha-beta-depleted transplantation in children. TCRdb re-derived calls from the PCR reads in MiXCR, one entry per CDR3 protein. The data hold 300,000 to 350,000 distinct CDR3 sequences, with approximately 23% observed a single time. The source was PBMCs, mostly from graft donor cells, collected 180 days after TCRalphabeta/CD19-depleted stem cell transplant. The receptor set was obtained from a male patient under 18 who had a stem cell transplant for acute lymphoblastic leukemia, so the T cells may come from the graft donor. Both conserved end residues are part of each CDR3. A D gene is named only where the DNA matches it firmly. Some rows have no size entry. The others give once, few or many, or a class for an expanded clone.

j_call	v_call	d_call	clone_size	cdr3_nt	cdr3_aa
TRBJ1-2	TRBV7-8	NA	few	TGTGCCAGCAACCCACTCGAAGGAAGTATCGATGGCTACACCTTC	CASNPLEGSIDGYTF
TRBJ2-4	TRBV6-5	NA	few	TGTGCCAGCAGTTTCGCGGGTTCTAAAAACATTCAGTACTTC	CASSFAGSKNIQYF
TRBJ2-4	TRBV20-1	NA	NA	TGCAGTGCTAGATTATCGGAGCCCAGGAGGTTTGCCAAAAACATTCAGTACTTC	CSARLSEPRRFAKNIQYF
TRBJ2-4	TRBV11-1	TRBD1	few	TGTGCCAGCAGCTTAGGCAGATACAGGGGGCTGAGCAAAAACATTCAGTACTTC	CASSLGRYRGLSKNIQYF
TRBJ2-5	TRBV27	NA	few	TGTGCCAGCAGTTTTATGGCTCAAGAGACCCAGTACTTC	CASSFMAQETQYF
TRBJ1-2	TRBV9	TRBD1	NA	TGTGCCAGCAGCGTTTCGGACAGGAATTTTGGGGATGGCTACACCTTC	CASSVSDRNFGDGYTF
TRBJ1-2	TRBV6-5	TRBD1	few	TGTGCCAGCAGTTACGACAGGGTCAACTATGGCTACACCTTC	CASSYDRVNYGYTF
TRBJ2-1	TRBV14	NA	NA	TGTGCCAGCAGCCAAAGCAGGCGCAGGTACTCCTACAATGAGCAGTTCTTC	CASSQSRRRYSYNEQFF
TRBJ2-7	TRBV20-1	NA	NA	TGCAGTGCTAGATTTATCGGGGCCTCCTACGAGCAGTACTTC	CSARFIGASYEQYF
TRBJ2-7	TRBV9	NA	NA	TGTGCCAGCAGCGTAGGACCGGGCGGCCTCTCCTACGAGCAGTACTTC	CASSVGPGGLSYEQYF
TRBJ2-2	TRBV3-1	TRBD2	NA	TGTGCCAGCAGCGATAGGGCACTAGCGGGAGGCCCGGCGGGGGAGCTGTTTTTT	CASSDRALAGGPAGELFF
TRBJ1-1	TRBV5-1	NA	few	TGCGCCAGCAGCTTGGTGACGGACACTGAAGCTTTCTTT	CASSLVTDTEAFF
TRBJ2-7	TRBV27	NA	NA	TGTGCCAGCAGCCCACTCCTAGTGGCCTCCTACGAGCAGTACTTC	CASSPLLVASYEQYF
TRBJ1-5	TRBV29-1	TRBD1	NA	TGCAGCGTTCGGACAGGGACGGGCAATCAGCCCCAGCATTTT	CSVRTGTGNQPQHF